This TCR beta chain was sequenced in a study of shared clonotypes between healthy human individuals. CDR1 SNHLY and CDR2 FYNNEI come from the germline V gene. The CDR3 totals 14 residues. V dropped 8 bases and J dropped 1; count of bases not matched to a gene: 6. The method was immunoSEQ multiplex PCR; TCRdb's version includes in-frame clones alone and lacks a portion of them. The repertoire holds around 2.3 million clones, with 90% to 96% as singletons. The sequenced material came from naive CD4+ T cells sorted from blood. Regarding subset: CD45RA+ positively selected. The chain recombines TRBV2 with TRBJ2-5, with 8 bases aligning to TRBD1. The origin of this receptor is a man between 18 and 29 years old in good health. This chain's CDR3 is CASSRDRPQETQYF. The CDR3 DNA reads as TGTGCCAGCTCTCGGGACAGGCCCCAAGAGACCCAGTACTTC.